This T cell receptor beta chain was recorded in a study of T-cell reconstitution after alpha-beta-depleted transplantation in children. Regarding the study as a whole: Reportedly, only several hundred clones from non-depleted graft cells drove alpha-beta T-cell counts at about two months. T-cell counts and diversity at one year following transplant were attributed mainly to newly produced T cells.

Deletions cut 4 bases from V and 5 bases from J, with 9 bases between. The germline gives CDR1 SNHLY, CDR2 FYNNEI. CDR3 size: 13 residues. Construction of the TCRbeta library involved unique molecular identifiers. TCRdb independently ran MiXCR on the PCR reads; one entry per CDR3 protein. Of approximately 110,000 distinct CDR3 sequences listed, about 21% were seen once; the top ten hold about 10%. As for this clonotype: The antigen is unknown.

This TCR was sampled from a male patient between 2 and 15 years old who had a stem cell transplant for chronic granulomatous disease, so the T cells may come from the graft donor. The sequencing here drew on PBMCs, mostly from graft donor cells, taken 180 days after TCRalphabeta/CD19-depleted stem cell transplant. V gene TRBV2 combines with J gene TRBJ1-5; D is unclear. CDR3 nucleotide sequence: TGTGCCAGCAGTGCCCAGCGGGATCAGCCCCAGCATTTT. This codes for CASSAQRDQPQHF. The whole variable domain, remainder taken from reference TRBV2 and TRBJ1-5, is EPEVTQTPSHQVTQMGQEVILRCVPISNHLYFYWYRQILGQKVEFLVSFYNNEISEKSEIFDDQFSVERPDGSNFTLKIRSTKLEDSAMYFCASSAQRDQPQHFGDGTRLSIL.